This TCR beta chain was found in a study of glioma-infiltrating T cells after dendritic cell vaccination (dated by TCRdb to 2015 to 2016). Broadly, across the study: Of the approximately 15 glioblastoma patients in the cohort, all drawn from Phase I and II dendritic cell vaccination trials, 9 were newly diagnosed and 6 had recurrent disease. In glioblastoma patients vaccinated with dendritic cells, deep sequencing of TCR beta CDR3 regions served to measure tumor-infiltrating lymphocyte content and to compare repertoires between tumor and blood. Survival after dendritic cell vaccination was correlated with TCR sequencing metrics, including TIL content and tumor-blood repertoire overlap. Patients received autologous tumor lysate-pulsed dendritic cell vaccination between about 2002 and 2013. Each patient was given three intradermal dendritic cell vaccine injections, spaced two weeks apart, in the arm below the axilla. The vaccine consisted of monocyte-derived dendritic cells cultured about 7 days with IL-4 and GM-CSF, then pulsed overnight with autologous tumor lysate.

Using the immunoSEQ assay, TCRB CDR3 regions were amplified from 2 to 2.5 micrograms of genomic DNA, or from all available DNA when less than that was on hand. For multiplex PCR, 60 forward primers for TCR V beta segments and 13 reverse primers for J beta segments were used. To estimate reads per starting template, synthetic control templates were spiked into each sample at limiting dilution. Sequencing produced 87 bp reads on the Illumina HiSeq System. The authors' analysis ran thus. PCR and sequencing errors were removed by merging closely related sequences with a nearest neighbor algorithm. TCR overlap was measured as the percentage of unique tumor TCR beta sequences also present in the same patient's peripheral blood. The clones in this table, taken by TCRdb from immuneACCESS, are in-frame only. Not every clone is retained; where verified, under half of the shortfall comes from an unresolved V gene, and the cause of the rest is unknown. V, J and clone size are taken as reported in that table, and D and trimming were inferred from the DNA itself. A total of about 92,000 clones appear in this sample, 80% to 90% of them only once. The top ten constitute around 16% of the sample.

Summary of the overall study and its limitations: The cohort was small and heterogeneous, few patients had complete blood and tumor sets, and even fewer had initial-recurrent tumor pairs. Higher estimated pretreatment TIL content predicted longer time to progression and overall survival after dendritic cell vaccination. The three-group TCR overlap response model was characterized as speculative, and prospective validation of the model was stated to be required. TCR clonality showed no direct relationship with survival, which suggests that a diverse polyclonal response may be important.

Patients were selected for having adequate residual fresh-frozen tumor tissue and more than two years of available survival data. Molecular status otherwise varied across the glioblastoma patients, but none of them carried an isocitrate dehydrogenase mutation. PBMC were collected before vaccination, two weeks after the third vaccination, and at tumor progression when it occurred. The Qiagen DNeasy Blood extraction Kit was used to extract genomic DNA. About this clone: Its antigen specificity is not known. No per-base quality is available; no much larger clone lies one base away.

The CDR3 runs 14 amino acids, cysteine and phenylalanine included. The kept DNA is CDR3 alone, 42 bases in frame from the first base. The germline V gene gives CDR1 as SGHDN and CDR2 as FVKESK. V and J are truncated by 0 bases and 4 bases respectively, leaving an intervening sequence of 8 bases. Specimen: blood, collected before dendritic cell vaccination. This TCR was sampled from a human donor with glioblastoma. The chain couples TRBV14 to TRBJ2-3; confidence is insufficient to name the D gene. The base sequence is TGTGCCAGCAGCCAAGAACCCAGGTCAGATACGCAGTATTTT. It is translated as CASSQEPRSDTQYF.